This is a list of T cell receptor beta chains from one sample in a study of tumor-infiltrating lymphocytes in localized non-small cell lung cancer. Sequencing was performed with immunoSEQ multiplex PCR; in TCRdb, only in-frame clones are kept and a portion is missing. The sample includes about 8,400 clones, roughly 80% of them seen just once. The specimen was uninvolved lung tissue not adjacent to the tumor. These receptors all stem from a human donor with non-small cell lung cancer. CDR3s leave out the opening cysteine and the closing phenylalanine or tryptophan. D genes are given only for firm matches.

D,V,length,J,CDR3
NA,TRBV27,12,TRBJ1-5,ASKAGHSNQPQH
NA,TRBV5-4,13,TRBJ1-5,ASSLGLESNQPQH
NA,TRBV5-1,12,TRBJ2-7,ASSLDGDPDEQY
NA,TRBV5-1,13,TRBJ1-2,ASSLGGQPSDGYT
TRBD2,TRBV11-3,12,TRBJ2-1,ASSLAASYNEQF
NA,TRBV6-4,11,TRBJ1-1,ASSAGARTEAF
NA,TRBV6-1,14,TRBJ2-4,ASSEQPRLAKNIQY
NA,TRBV27,11,TRBJ1-5,ASSEQGRQPQH
TRBD2,TRBV28,16,TRBJ2-2,ASSFGVGLAANTRELF
TRBD1,TRBV19,12,TRBJ1-6,ASSLGGKNSPLH
NA,TRBV27,9,TRBJ1-2,ARTQLYGYT
NA,TRBV7-9,13,TRBJ2-4,ASSSALGVRNIQY
NA,TRBV19,15,TRBJ2-2,ASSIFGSGPFTGELF
TRBD2,TRBV11-2,13,TRBJ2-5,ASSLGTSVQETQY
TRBD1,TRBV6-5,12,TRBJ1-2,ASRRAGGWYGYT
NA,TRBV13,14,TRBJ1-2,ASILPPGVRIYGYT
TRBD1,TRBV29-1,10,TRBJ1-4,SVSGTGEKLF
NA,TRBV7-6,13,TRBJ1-1,ASSQEGPQNTEAF
TRBD2,TRBV28,13,TRBJ2-5,ASKTSGRGAETQY
TRBD1,TRBV5-1,13,TRBJ1-2,ASRLDAGQIYGYT
NA,TRBV7-2,13,TRBJ1-5,ASSLAGRGSQPQH
NA,TRBV30,12,TRBJ1-2,AWSVKGTVYGYT
TRBD2,TRBV28,12,TRBJ2-1,ASSTAGGGNEQF
TRBD1,TRBV10-3,12,TRBJ1-1,AIRTGTGNTEAF
NA,TRBV4-2,13,TRBJ1-2,ASSRSGGGYEGYT
TRBD2,TRBV7-3,13,TRBJ2-1,ASSLTSGMGNEQF
NA,TRBV6-1,12,TRBJ1-1,ASSRPDSMGEAF
NA,TRBV5-1,15,TRBJ2-6,ASSLAEGNSGANVLT
NA,TRBV28,11,TRBJ1-1,ASLAQQDPEAF
NA,TRBV29-1,14,TRBJ2-6,SVEIGLSSGANVLT
NA,TRBV5-1,12,TRBJ2-5,ATETGTGQETQY
TRBD1,TRBV28,12,TRBJ2-7,ASSGSRGNYEQY
NA,TRBV9,10,TRBJ2-7,ASSLGGNEQY
TRBD1,TRBV7-8,12,TRBJ1-2,ASSFGTGREGYT
TRBD1,TRBV5-1,14,TRBJ2-1,ASSWGQGEGYNEQF
NA,TRBV6-1,13,TRBJ1-5,ASRLSGDSNQPQH
NA,TRBV27,11,TRBJ2-3,ASSNKYTDTQY
TRBD1,TRBV28,13,TRBJ2-2,ASSLPRQGIGELF
NA,TRBV7-8,11,TRBJ1-1,ASSLVRAAEAF